This TCR beta chain was profiled in a study of blood T cell repertoires in COVID-19. V was clipped by 2 bases and J by 8 bases; unmatched bases: 5. The CDR3 covers 16 residues. Germline V lookup: CDR1 MNHEY, CDR2 SVGEGT. Libraries were prepared by immunoSEQ multiplex PCR; TCRdb keeps only in-frame clonotypes and omits some of them. The table has about 190,000 clones, around 78% seen once. The V call is TRBV6-2 or TRBV6-3, the J call TRBJ2-1, with TRBD2 matching over 14 bases. This clonotype originated in a woman of 80 years or more with active or convalescent COVID-19. Sequencing was carried out using peripheral blood. The CDR3 reads CASSYPTSGGADEQFF. DNA for the CDR3: TGTGCCAGCAGTTACCCGACTAGCGGGGGGGCAGATGAGCAGTTCTTC.